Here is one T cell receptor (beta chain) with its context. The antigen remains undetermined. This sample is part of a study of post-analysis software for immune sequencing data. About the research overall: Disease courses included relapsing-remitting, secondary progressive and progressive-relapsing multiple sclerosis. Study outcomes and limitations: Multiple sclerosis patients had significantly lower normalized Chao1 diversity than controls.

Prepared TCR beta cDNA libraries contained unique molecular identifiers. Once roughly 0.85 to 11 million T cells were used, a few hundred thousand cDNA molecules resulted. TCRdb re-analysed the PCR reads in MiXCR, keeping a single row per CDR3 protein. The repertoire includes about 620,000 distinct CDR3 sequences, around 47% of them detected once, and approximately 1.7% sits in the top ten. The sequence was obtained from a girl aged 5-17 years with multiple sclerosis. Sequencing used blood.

The CDR3 spells CSARISGGRQGDYGYTF. As DNA, the CDR3 is TGCAGTGCTAGAATTTCAGGGGGAAGACAGGGCGACTATGGCTACACCTTC. V gene TRBV20-1 combines with J gene TRBJ1-2; 7 bases match TRBD1. The CDR3 has 17 amino acids. Germline loops: CDR1 DFQATT, CDR2 SNEGSKA (reference sequence). The trim removed 2 bases at V and 3 bases at J, leaving 15 bases unmatched.